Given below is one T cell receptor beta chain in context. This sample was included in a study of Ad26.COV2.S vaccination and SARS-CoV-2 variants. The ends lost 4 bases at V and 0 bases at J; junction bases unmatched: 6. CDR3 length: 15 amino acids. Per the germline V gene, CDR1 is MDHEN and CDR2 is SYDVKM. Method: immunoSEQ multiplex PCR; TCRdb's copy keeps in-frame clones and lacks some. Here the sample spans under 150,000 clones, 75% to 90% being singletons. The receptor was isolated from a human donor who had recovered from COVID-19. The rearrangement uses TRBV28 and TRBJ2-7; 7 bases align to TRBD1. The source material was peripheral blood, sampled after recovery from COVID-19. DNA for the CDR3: TGTGCCAGCAGTTCCGGACAGGAAAGCTCCTACGAGCAGTACTTC. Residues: CASSSGQESSYEQYF.